The table lists the clone carrying this T cell receptor (beta chain) with a count of one. Its antigen is not known. The data stem from a study of T cell responses to AZD1222 COVID-19 vaccine. Broader study findings: Sampled repertoires all dated from after the peak T cell response. Among spike-specific TCRs, nearly half reportedly target unmutated variant regions.

Data came from immunoSEQ multiplex PCR; TCRdb stores just in-frame clones and leaves some out. Here the sample spans some 140,000 clones, around 90% being singletons. Trimming took off 7 bases at V and 7 bases at J, with 19 bases between the two ends. CDR1 and CDR2 from the germline V gene are MDHEN and SYDVKM. The CDR3 consists of 14 residues. The starting material was peripheral blood, obtained on day 0 of AZD1222 vaccination. The TCR was taken from an adult in good health. The V call is TRBV28, the J call TRBJ1-2; TRBD1 is a possible D gene (6 bases). CDR3 sequence (DNA): TGTGCCAGCAACAGGGCCAGAGAGGGCCTTGGCTACACCTTC. Translation gives CASNRAREGLGYTF.